The 16 T cell receptor beta chains in this list originate from one sample, sequenced in a study of blood T cell repertoires in COVID-19. Profiled with immunoSEQ multiplex PCR; TCRdb holds only in-frame clones, not every one. The profile shows some 300,000 clones, roughly 86% of them singletons. The sample consisted of peripheral blood. These receptors were taken from a man between 70 and 80 years old with acute or convalescent COVID-19.

The chain carries TRBV18 and TRBJ2-2; D is possibly TRBD1 (7 bases). Trimming stripped 5 bases from V and 5 bases from J, with 9 bases between. This CDR3 is 13 amino acids long. CDR1 and CDR2 (germline): KGHSH, LQKENI. The chain's CDR3 is CASSAGGTGELFF. For the CDR3, the DNA is TGTGCCAGCTCAGCAGGGGGGACCGGGGAGCTGTTTTTT. The variable domain in full, with the rest retrieved from reference TRBV18 and TRBJ2-2, is NAGVMQNPRHLVRRRGQEARLRCSPMKGHSHVYWYRQLPEEGLKFMVYLQKENIIDESGMPKERFSAEFPKEGPSILRIQQVVRGDSAAYFCASSAGGTGELFFGEGSRLTVL.

The J gene is TRBJ2-3, the V gene TRBV7-2; D is possibly TRBD2 (5 bases). The germline V gene has CDR1 SGHTA and CDR2 FQGNSA. With 11 bases removed from V and 6 bases from J, the gap between germline ends came to 18 bases. This CDR3 comprises 13 residues. CDR3 DNA: TGTGCCGCTAGCCTAAGTCGGTATGATACGCAGTATTTT. The encoded protein is CAASLSRYDTQYF. Combining the CDR3 with reference TRBV7-2 and TRBJ2-3 gives the whole variable domain GAGVSQSPSNKVTEKGKDVELRCDPISGHTALYWYRQSLGQGLEFLIYFQGNSAPDKSGLPSDRFSAERTGGSVSTLTIQRTQQEDSAVYLCAASLSRYDTQYFGPGTRLTVL.

The V call is TRBV12-3 or TRBV12-4, the J call TRBJ2-7; D might be TRBD1 (6 bases). With 2 bases removed from V and 2 bases from J, the gap between germline ends came to 7 bases. This CDR3 has 13 amino acids. The DNA for the CDR3 is TGTGCCAGCAGTTTACAGGGGACCTACGAGCAGTACTTC. Its protein is CASSLQGTYEQYF.

The rearrangement joins TRBV2 to TRBJ2-5, with 11 bases matching TRBD1. Trimming removed 6 bases from V and 4 bases from J; junction bases left unmatched: 4. The CDR3 totals 14 residues. Germline V lookup: CDR1 SNHLY, CDR2 FYNNEI. The CDR3 loop is CASREDRGRETQYF. In nucleotides, the CDR3 is TGTGCCAGCAGGGAGGACAGGGGGCGAGAGACCCAGTACTTC.

This sequence joins TRBV4-1 and TRBJ1-6; perhaps TRBD1 as D (5 bases). CDR3 length: 16 residues. Germline assignment: CDR1 MGHRA and CDR2 YSYEKL. V gave up 4 bases and J gave up 8 bases, with 18 bases separating them. CDR3 residues: CASSPPRGRIDSPLHF. The CDR3, as DNA: TGCGCCAGCAGCCCCCCCCGGGGGAGGATAGATTCACCCCTCCACTTT.

The chain combines TRBV10-1 with TRBJ2-3, with 16 bases aligning to TRBD2. V lost 10 bases, J lost 0 bases, and 7 bases stayed unmatched. CDR3 size: 17 residues. Germline CDR1 WNHNN, CDR2 SYGVQD (reference sequence). The CDR3 reads CATPGLAGGASTDTQYF. DNA for the CDR3: TGCGCCACCCCGGGACTAGCGGGGGGGGCTAGCACAGATACGCAGTATTTT.

The V call is TRBV5-1, the J call TRBJ2-1; 10 nucleotides match TRBD2. This CDR3 has 16 residues. Germline CDR1 reads SGHRS; CDR2 reads YFSETQ. With 0 bases clipped from V and 8 bases from J, the junction kept 8 bases outside the gene matches. The CDR3 DNA reads as TGCGCCAGCAGCTTGGCTAGCGGGAGTGTCTGGGATGAGCAGTTCTTC. Its translation is CASSLASGSVWDEQFF.

This rearrangement joins TRBV5-1 to TRBJ2-1; 14 bases map to TRBD2. Unmatched junction bases numbered 3, after V lost 5 bases and J lost 2 bases. Germline loops: CDR1 SGHRS, CDR2 YFSETQ. CDR3 length: 16 residues. CDR3 nucleotides: TGCGCCAGCAGACTGACTAGCGGGGGGGCCTACAATGAGCAGTTCTTC. Translation gives CASRLTSGGAYNEQFF.

This clone occurred many times. In nucleotides, the CDR3 is TGTGCCAGCAGCCCGCGACAGTTTCAGAACACTGAAGCTTTCTTT. It is translated as CASSPRQFQNTEAFF. The chain recombines TRBV3-1 (or the pseudogene TRBV3-2) with TRBJ1-1; possible D gene TRBD1, 5 bases. This CDR3 has 15 amino acids. From germline, CDR1 is LGHDT and CDR2 YNNKEL (reference sequence). Deletions cut 4 bases from V and 1 base from J, with 13 bases between.

The chain links TRBV18 to TRBJ1-3, with unresolved D. CDR1 is KGHSH and CDR2 is LQKENI in the germline V gene. This CDR3 has 15 residues. V lost 3 bases, J lost 0 bases, and 9 bases lay in between. CDR3 in DNA: TGTGCCAGCTCACCTGCCGGAGACTCTGGAAACACCATATATTTT. Residues: CASSPAGDSGNTIYF.

This clone was detected only once. V usage is TRBV7-3 and J usage is TRBJ2-2, with 11 bases fitting TRBD1. The germline gives CDR1 SGHTA, CDR2 FQGTGA. Trimming at V came to 0 bases and at J to 3 bases, leaving 12 bases not matched to a gene. The CDR3 contains 20 residues. The CDR3 loop is CASSLTPGQGELVDTGELFF. Here the CDR3 DNA reads TGTGCCAGCAGCTTAACCCCGGGACAGGGGGAGCTAGTGGACACCGGGGAGCTGTTTTTT. Looking up the rest from reference TRBV7-3 and TRBJ2-2 gives the full variable domain: GAGVSQTPSNKVTEKGKYVELRCDPISGHTALYWYRQSLGQGPEFLIYFQGTGAADDSGLPNDRFFAVRPEGSVSTLKIQRTERGDSAVYLCASSLTPGQGELVDTGELFFGEGSRLTVL.

The chain recombines TRBV9 with TRBJ1-2; 11 bases line up with TRBD1. Germline CDR1 reads SGDLS; CDR2 reads YYNGEE. The CDR3 extends over 16 amino acids. With V trimmed by 1 base and J by 7 bases, 9 bases remained unmatched. CDR3 region: CASSVRSTGTGGGYTF. The DNA of the CDR3 is TGTGCCAGCAGCGTAAGATCGACCGGGACAGGGGGTGGCTACACCTTC.

V gene TRBV27 combines with J gene TRBJ2-1, with a weak D call TRBD1 (6 bases). CDR3 size: 13 residues. The V and J ends lost 3 bases and 11 bases respectively, with 14 bases between them. Per germline, CDR1 MNHEY and CDR2 SMNVEV (reference sequence). CDR3 sequence reads: CASSLGAESQQFF. The CDR3 DNA reads TGTGCCAGCAGTTTGGGGGCAGAGAGTCAGCAGTTCTTC.

The chain recombines TRBV18 with TRBJ2-5; tentatively, D is TRBD1 (6 bases). Trimming cost V 4 bases and J 1 base, with 13 bases left between them. CDR1 is KGHSH and CDR2 is LQKENI in the germline V gene. This CDR3 contains 15 residues. This CDR3 is CASSLSWTAQETQYF. CDR3 DNA sequence: TGTGCCAGCTCACTAAGCTGGACAGCCCAAGAGACCCAGTACTTC.

As to this clone: Other DNA sequences in this sample translate to the same CDR3. The chain recombines TRBV7-2 with TRBJ1-2, with no clear D. V was shortened by 1 base and J by 2 bases, with 5 bases between the two germline ends. The CDR3 is 13 amino acids. The germline CDR1 and CDR2 sequences are SGHTA and FQGNSA. CDR3 nucleotide sequence: TGTGCCAGCAGCTTAGGGCAGAACTATGGCTACACCTTC. Translating gives CASSLGQNYGYTF.

The rearrangement joins TRBV6-5 to TRBJ1-5; D is perhaps TRBD1 (6 bases). Trimming took off 4 bases at V and 2 bases at J, with 15 bases between the two ends. The CDR3 runs to 16 residues. The germline V gene encodes CDR1 MNHEY and CDR2 SVGAGI. CDR3 bases: TGTGCCAGCAGTTCCGAGGGGGGGCCGCGCAATCAGCCCCAGCATTTT. Encoded protein: CASSSEGGPRNQPQHF.